This T cell receptor (beta chain) emerged from a study of cytomegalovirus exposure and HLA in healthy donors. Study outcomes and limitations: Later work found most CMV-associated TCR beta chains apparently HLA-restricted. Common viral pathogens seemed, in a later analysis, to connect with several of the most significant clusters. Researchers reported in a later analysis that a missense DCLRE1C variant was tied to TCR beta V- and J-gene trimming. An assumption of roughly uniform sequencing depth across donors underlay the presence/absence analyses.

In regard to this clone: Its target is unknown.

CDR1 KGHSH and CDR2 LQKENI come from the germline V gene. V lost 8 bases to trimming and J lost 1 base, with 17 bases between them. The CDR3 contains 16 residues. The PCR used 60 Vbeta and 13 Jbeta primers. The repertoire was sequenced with immunoSEQ multiplex PCR; TCRdb's copy has only in-frame clones and lacks some. The repertoire includes some 180,000 clones, 65% to 80% of them detected once, and around 4.8% sits in the top ten. The specimen sequenced was PBMCs. The chain carries TRBV18 and TRBJ2-2; D perhaps matches TRBD1 (7 bases). The clonotype originates from a woman in her thirties in good health and CMV-seropositive. CDR3 sequence reads: CASLPEGALNTGELFF. In DNA, the CDR3 is TGTGCCAGCCTTCCGGAGGGGGCGTTGAACACCGGGGAGCTGTTTTTT.